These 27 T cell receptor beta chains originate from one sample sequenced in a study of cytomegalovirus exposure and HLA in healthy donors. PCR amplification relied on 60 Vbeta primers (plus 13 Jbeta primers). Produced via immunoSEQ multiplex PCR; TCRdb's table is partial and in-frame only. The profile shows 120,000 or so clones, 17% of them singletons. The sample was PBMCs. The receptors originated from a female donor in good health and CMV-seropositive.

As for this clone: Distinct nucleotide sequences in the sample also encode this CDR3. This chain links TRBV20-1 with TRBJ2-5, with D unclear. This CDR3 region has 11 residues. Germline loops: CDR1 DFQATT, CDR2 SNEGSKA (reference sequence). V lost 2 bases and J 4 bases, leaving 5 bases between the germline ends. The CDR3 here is CSARTGETQYF. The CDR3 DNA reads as TGCAGTGCTAGAACGGGAGAGACCCAGTACTTC.

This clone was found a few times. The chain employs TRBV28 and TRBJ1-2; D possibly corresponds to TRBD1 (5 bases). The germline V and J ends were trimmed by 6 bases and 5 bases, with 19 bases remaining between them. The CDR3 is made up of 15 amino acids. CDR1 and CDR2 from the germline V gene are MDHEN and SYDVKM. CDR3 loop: CASSFSRTTVYGYTF. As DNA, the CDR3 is TGTGCCAGCAGCTTCTCCCGTACGACAGTTTATGGCTACACCTTC.

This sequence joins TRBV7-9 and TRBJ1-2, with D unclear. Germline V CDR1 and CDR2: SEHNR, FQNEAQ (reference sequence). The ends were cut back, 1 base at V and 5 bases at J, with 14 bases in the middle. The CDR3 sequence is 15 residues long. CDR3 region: CASSLGAAGRYGYTF. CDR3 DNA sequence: TGTGCCAGCAGCTTAGGGGCAGCTGGGAGGTATGGCTACACCTTC.

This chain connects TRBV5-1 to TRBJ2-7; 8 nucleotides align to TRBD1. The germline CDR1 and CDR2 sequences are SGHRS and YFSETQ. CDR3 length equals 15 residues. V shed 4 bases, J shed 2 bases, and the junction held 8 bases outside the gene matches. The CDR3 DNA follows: TGCGCCAGCAGCCTGGGGGGACAGGAGCCCTACGAGCAGTACTTC. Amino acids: CASSLGGQEPYEQYF.

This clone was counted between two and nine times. The CDR3: CASYSTGELFF. The CDR3 nucleotides are TGTGCCAGCTATTCCACCGGGGAGCTGTTTTTT. The chain has TRBV27 and TRBJ2-2; D remains unclear. The CDR3 totals 11 residues. Trimming removed 8 bases at V and 4 bases at J, with 5 bases between. The V gene's germline CDR1 is MNHEY and CDR2 SMNVEV (reference sequence).

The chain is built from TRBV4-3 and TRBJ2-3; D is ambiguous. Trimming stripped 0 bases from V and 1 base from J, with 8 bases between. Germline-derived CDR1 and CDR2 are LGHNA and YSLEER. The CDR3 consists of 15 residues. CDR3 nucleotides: TGCGCCAGCAGCCAAGAGGAGATTGGCACAGATACGCAGTATTTT. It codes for CASSQEEIGTDTQYF.

Written as DNA, the CDR3 is TGTGCCTGGAGTTGGCCCGAACCTGGAAACACCATATATTTT. This codes for CAWSWPEPGNTIYF. The V and J genes are TRBV30 and TRBJ1-3; D is ambiguous. The CDR3 length is 14 residues. Germline CDR1 and CDR2: GTSNPN and SVGIG (reference sequence). The germline V and J ends were trimmed by 2 bases and 2 bases, with 10 bases remaining between them. The full variable domain, completed using reference TRBV30 and TRBJ1-3, is SQTIHQWPATLVQPVGSPLSLECTVEGTSNPNLYWYRQAAGRGLQLLFYSVGIGQISSEVPQNLSASRPQDRQFILSSKKLLLSDSGFYLCAWSWPEPGNTIYFGEGSWLTVV.

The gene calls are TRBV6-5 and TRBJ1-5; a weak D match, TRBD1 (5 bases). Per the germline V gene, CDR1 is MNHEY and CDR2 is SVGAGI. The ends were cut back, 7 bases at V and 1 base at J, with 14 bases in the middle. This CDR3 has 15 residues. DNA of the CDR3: TGTGCCAGCAAGACAGACCATCAGAGCAATCAGCCCCAGCATTTT. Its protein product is CASKTDHQSNQPQHF.

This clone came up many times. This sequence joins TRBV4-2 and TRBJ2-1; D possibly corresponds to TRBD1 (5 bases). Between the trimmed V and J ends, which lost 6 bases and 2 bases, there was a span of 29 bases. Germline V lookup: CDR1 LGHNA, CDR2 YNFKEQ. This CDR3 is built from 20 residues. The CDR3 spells CASSSPSVWSPQDTYNEQFF. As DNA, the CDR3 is TGTGCCAGCAGTTCACCCAGCGTATGGTCCCCTCAGGACACCTACAATGAGCAGTTCTTC.

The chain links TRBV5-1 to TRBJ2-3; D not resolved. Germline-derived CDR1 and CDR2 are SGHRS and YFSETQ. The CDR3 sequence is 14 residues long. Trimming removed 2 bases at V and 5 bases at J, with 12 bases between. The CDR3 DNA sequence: TGCGCCAGCAGCTTAACCACCACAAGAGATACGCAGTATTTT. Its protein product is CASSLTTTRDTQYF. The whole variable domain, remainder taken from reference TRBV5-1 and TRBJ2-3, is KAGVTQTPRYLIKTRGQQVTLSCSPISGHRSVSWYQQTPGQGLQFLFEYFSETQRNKGNFPGRFSGRQFSNSRSEMNVSTLELGDSALYLCASSLTTTRDTQYFGPGTRLTVL.

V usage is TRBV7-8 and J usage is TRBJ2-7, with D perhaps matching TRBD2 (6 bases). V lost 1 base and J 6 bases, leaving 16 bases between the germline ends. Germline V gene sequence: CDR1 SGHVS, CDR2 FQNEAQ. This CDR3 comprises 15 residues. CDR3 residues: CASSLGGANVLEQYF. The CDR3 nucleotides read TGTGCCAGCAGCTTAGGCGGGGCCAACGTTCTCGAGCAGTACTTC.

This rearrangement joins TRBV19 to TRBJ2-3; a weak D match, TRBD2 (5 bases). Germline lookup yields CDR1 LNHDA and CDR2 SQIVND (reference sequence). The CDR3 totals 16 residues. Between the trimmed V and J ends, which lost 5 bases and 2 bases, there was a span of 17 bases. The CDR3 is CASSPYPGRDTDTQYF. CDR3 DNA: TGTGCCAGTAGTCCGTACCCGGGAAGGGACACAGATACGCAGTATTTT.

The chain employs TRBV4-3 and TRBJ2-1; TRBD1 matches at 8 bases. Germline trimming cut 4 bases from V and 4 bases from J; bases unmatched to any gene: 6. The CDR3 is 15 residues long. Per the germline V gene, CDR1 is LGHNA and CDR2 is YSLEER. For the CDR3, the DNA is TGCGCCAGCAGCCTAAGACAGGGGCAGTACAATGAGCAGTTCTTC. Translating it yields CASSLRQGQYNEQFF.

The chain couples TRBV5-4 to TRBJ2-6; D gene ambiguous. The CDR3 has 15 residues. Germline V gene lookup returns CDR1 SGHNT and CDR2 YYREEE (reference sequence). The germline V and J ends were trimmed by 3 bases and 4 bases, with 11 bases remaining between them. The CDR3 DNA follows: TGTGCCAGCAGCTCTTCGGGTGCAGGGGCCAACGTCCTGACTTTC. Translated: CASSSSGAGANVLTF.

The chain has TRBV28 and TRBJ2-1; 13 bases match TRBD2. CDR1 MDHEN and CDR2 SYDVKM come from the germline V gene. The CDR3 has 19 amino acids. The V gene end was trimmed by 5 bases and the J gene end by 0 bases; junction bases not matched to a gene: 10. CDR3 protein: CASSTQTSGGPSSYNEQFF. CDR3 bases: TGTGCCAGCAGTACACAGACTAGCGGGGGGCCAAGCTCCTACAATGAGCAGTTCTTC.

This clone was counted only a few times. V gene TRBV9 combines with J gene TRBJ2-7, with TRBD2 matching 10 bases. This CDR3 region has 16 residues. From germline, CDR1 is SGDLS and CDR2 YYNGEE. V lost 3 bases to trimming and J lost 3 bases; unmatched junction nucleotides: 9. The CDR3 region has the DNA TGTGCCAGCAGCGCCTCCAGCGGGAGGGGGGACTACGAGCAGTACTTC. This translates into CASSASSGRGDYEQYF.

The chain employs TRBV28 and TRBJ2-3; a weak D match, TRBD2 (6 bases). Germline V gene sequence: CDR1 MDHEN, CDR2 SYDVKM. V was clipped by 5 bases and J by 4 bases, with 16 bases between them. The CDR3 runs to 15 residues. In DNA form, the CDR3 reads TGTGCCAGCAGTGAAACCGGGGGAAGATCAGATACGCAGTATTTT. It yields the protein CASSETGGRSDTQYF.

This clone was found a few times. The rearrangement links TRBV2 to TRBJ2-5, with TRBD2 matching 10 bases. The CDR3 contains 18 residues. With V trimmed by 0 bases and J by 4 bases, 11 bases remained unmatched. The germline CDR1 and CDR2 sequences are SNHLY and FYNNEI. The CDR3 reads CASSEAYSGGPFSETQYF. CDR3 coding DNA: TGTGCCAGCAGTGAAGCTTATAGCGGGGGGCCATTCTCAGAGACCCAGTACTTC.

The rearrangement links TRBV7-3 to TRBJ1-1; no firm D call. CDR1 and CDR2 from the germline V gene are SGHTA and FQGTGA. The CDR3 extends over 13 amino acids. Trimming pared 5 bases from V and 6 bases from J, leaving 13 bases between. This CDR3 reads CASSLFLHSEAFF. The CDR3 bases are TGTGCCAGCAGCCTATTCCTGCACTCTGAAGCTTTCTTT.

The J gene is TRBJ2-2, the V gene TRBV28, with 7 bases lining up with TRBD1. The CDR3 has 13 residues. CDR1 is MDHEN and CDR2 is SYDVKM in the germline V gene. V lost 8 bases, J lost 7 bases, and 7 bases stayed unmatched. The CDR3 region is CASERGRGGELFF. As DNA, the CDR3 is TGTGCCAGCGAGAGGGGGCGAGGCGGGGAGCTGTTTTTT. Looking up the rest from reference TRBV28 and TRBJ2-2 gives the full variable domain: DVKVTQSSRYLVKRTGEKVFLECVQDMDHENMFWYRQDPGLGLRLIYFSYDVKMKEKGDIPEGYSVSREKKERFSLILESASTNQTSMYLCASERGRGGELFFGEGSRLTVL.

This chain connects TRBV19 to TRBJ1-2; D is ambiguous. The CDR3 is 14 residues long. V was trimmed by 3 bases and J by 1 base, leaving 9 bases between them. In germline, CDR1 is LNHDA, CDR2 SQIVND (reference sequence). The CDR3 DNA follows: TGTGCCAGTAGTATCCGGCTAGGTAACTATGGCTACACCTTC. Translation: CASSIRLGNYGYTF.

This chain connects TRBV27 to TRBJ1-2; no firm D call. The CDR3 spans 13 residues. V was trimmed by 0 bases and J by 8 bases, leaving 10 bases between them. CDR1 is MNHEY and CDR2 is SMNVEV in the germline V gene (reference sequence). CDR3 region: CASSLSYREGYTF. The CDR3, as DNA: TGTGCCAGCAGTTTATCCTATCGTGAGGGCTACACCTTC.

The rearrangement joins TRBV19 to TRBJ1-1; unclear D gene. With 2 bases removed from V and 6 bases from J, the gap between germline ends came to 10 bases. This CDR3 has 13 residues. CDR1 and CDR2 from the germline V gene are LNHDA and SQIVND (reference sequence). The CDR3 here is CASSINLRAEAFF. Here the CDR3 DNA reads TGTGCCAGTAGTATAAATCTCCGAGCTGAAGCTTTCTTT.

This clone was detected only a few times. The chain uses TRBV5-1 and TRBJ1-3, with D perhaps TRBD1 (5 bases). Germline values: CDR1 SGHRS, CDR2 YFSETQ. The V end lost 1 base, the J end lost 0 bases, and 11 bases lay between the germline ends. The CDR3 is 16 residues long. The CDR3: CASSLQGPTSGNTIYF. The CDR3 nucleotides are TGCGCCAGCAGCTTGCAGGGTCCTACCTCTGGAAACACCATATATTTT.

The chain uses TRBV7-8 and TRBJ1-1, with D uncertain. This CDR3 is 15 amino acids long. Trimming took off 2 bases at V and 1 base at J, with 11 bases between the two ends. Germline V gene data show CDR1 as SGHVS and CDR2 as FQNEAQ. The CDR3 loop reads CASSLLFQANTEAFF. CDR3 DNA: TGTGCCAGCAGCTTATTGTTCCAGGCGAACACTGAAGCTTTCTTT.

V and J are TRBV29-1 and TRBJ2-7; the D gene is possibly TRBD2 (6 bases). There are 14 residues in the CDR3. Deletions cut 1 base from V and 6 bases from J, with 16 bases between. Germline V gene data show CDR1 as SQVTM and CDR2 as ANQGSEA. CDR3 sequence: CSVEVPRLVGEQYF. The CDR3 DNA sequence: TGCAGCGTTGAAGTCCCCCGACTAGTCGGCGAGCAGTACTTC.

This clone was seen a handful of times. Written as DNA, the CDR3 is TGTGCCAGCAGCTTAGCGAGACCAGGGGCTGGCCATGAGCAGTTCTTC. Translation gives CASSLARPGAGHEQFF. This chain connects TRBV7-2 to TRBJ2-1; D is possibly TRBD1 (6 bases). The CDR3 runs 16 residues. CDR1 and CDR2 (germline): SGHTA, FQGNSA. Trimming stripped 0 bases from V and 8 bases from J, with 17 bases between.